This TCR beta chain originates from a study of blood T cell repertoires in COVID-19. Profiled with immunoSEQ multiplex PCR; TCRdb holds only in-frame clones, not every one. Among around 150,000 clones listed, roughly 80% were seen once. The CDR3 contains 14 residues. V lost 6 bases and J lost 8, with 14 bases in between. Per germline, CDR1 LNHDA and CDR2 SQIVND (reference sequence). The V call is TRBV19, the J call TRBJ1-6, with D uncertain. The source material was peripheral blood. This receptor was identified in a woman in her forties or fifties with active or convalescent COVID-19. The CDR3 nucleotides read TGTGCCAGTAGGCCGCAGGTAACCGATTCACCCCTCCACTTT. Translating gives CASRPQVTDSPLHF.